This TCR beta chain was sequenced for a study of shared clonotypes between healthy human individuals. The authors ran the assay at deep level. Method: immunoSEQ multiplex PCR; TCRdb's copy keeps in-frame clones and lacks some. The profile shows over 95,000 clones, around 68% of them singletons. Per germline, CDR1 SGHNT and CDR2 YYREEE (reference sequence). V lost 4 bases and J lost 5; bases outside the gene matches: 4. This CDR3 contains 14 residues. The chain links TRBV5-4 to TRBJ2-7, with 12 bases aligning to TRBD2. This TCR was sampled from a young woman in good health. The material sequenced was memory CD8+ T cells sorted from blood. Subset noted: CD45RO+ cells pooled with CCR7-negative TemRA cells. The CDR3 coding sequence is TGTGCCAGCAGCACAAGACTAGCGGGAGACGAGCAGTACTTC. Translation: CASSTRLAGDEQYF.